The 25 T cell receptor beta chains listed next were all sequenced from one sample in a study of cytotoxic CD8 clonotypes in ibrutinib-treated CLL. The protocol was immunoSEQ multiplex PCR, while the TCRdb copy is restricted to in-frame clones and leaves out a portion. The sample holds more than 200,000 clones, around 70% seen once. Sample: PBMCs, taken after 24 months of ibrutinib treatment. These receptors all stem from a human donor with chronic lymphocytic leukemia.

The rearrangement uses TRBV7-9 and TRBJ2-3, with 15 nucleotides matching TRBD2. The V gene's germline CDR1 is SEHNR and CDR2 FQNEAQ (reference sequence). J was trimmed by 4 bases and V by 5 bases; bases with no gene match: 7. There are 17 residues in the CDR3. For the CDR3, the DNA is TGTGCCAGCAGCCGGACTAGCGGGAGGGCCGACGCAGATACGCAGTATTTT. Translated, it gives CASSRTSGRADADTQYF.

This clone was found a few times. The V gene is TRBV28, the J gene TRBJ1-5; the D gene is possibly TRBD1 (5 bases). Per germline, CDR1 MDHEN and CDR2 SYDVKM. The CDR3 runs 13 residues. The germline V and J ends were trimmed by 6 bases and 5 bases, with 11 bases remaining between them. CDR3 protein: CASRRGTDQPQHF. In DNA form, the CDR3 reads TGTGCCAGCAGGAGGGGTACGGATCAGCCCCAGCATTTT.

This clone has just a few counts. The V call is TRBV18, the J call TRBJ2-1, with no clear D. With 0 bases removed from V and 1 base from J, the gap between germline ends came to 4 bases. This CDR3 is built from 14 residues. Germline V lookup: CDR1 KGHSH, CDR2 LQKENI. This chain's CDR3 is CASSPPISYNEQFF. CDR3 in DNA: TGTGCCAGCTCACCACCAATTTCCTACAATGAGCAGTTCTTC. Full variable domain (outside the CDR3, taken from reference TRBV18 and TRBJ2-1): NAGVMQNPRHLVRRRGQEARLRCSPMKGHSHVYWYRQLPEEGLKFMVYLQKENIIDESGMPKERFSAEFPKEGPSILRIQQVVRGDSAAYFCASSPPISYNEQFFGPGTRLTVL.

The chain combines TRBV2 with TRBJ2-5; maybe TRBD2 (6 bases). This CDR3 has 14 amino acids. Germline V lookup: CDR1 SNHLY, CDR2 FYNNEI. The ends were cut back, 6 bases at V and 5 bases at J, with 16 bases in the middle. The CDR3 reads CASSVRESRETQYF. DNA of the CDR3: TGTGCCAGCAGCGTCCGGGAGTCGCGGGAGACCCAGTACTTC.

This clone occurred a few times. The chain is built from TRBV28 and TRBJ2-5, with D possibly matching TRBD2 (6 bases). V was trimmed by 6 bases and J by 5 bases, leaving 19 bases between them. CDR3 length: 15 residues. Germline values: CDR1 MDHEN, CDR2 SYDVKM. CDR3 sequence: CASSDFLGTRETQYF. As DNA, the CDR3 is TGTGCCAGCAGCGATTTCCTCGGGACTCGGGAGACCCAGTACTTC.

This rearrangement joins TRBV30 to TRBJ1-5; TRBD1 matches 10 bases. The V segment lost 3 bases and the J segment 5 bases; nucleotides outside the gene matches: 4. The CDR3 extends over 14 amino acids. Per the germline V gene, CDR1 is GTSNPN and CDR2 is SVGIG (reference sequence). CDR3 loop: CAWSGTGVHQPQHF. The CDR3 DNA reads as TGTGCCTGGAGCGGGACAGGGGTTCATCAGCCCCAGCATTTT.

This clone is medium-sized within its sample. CDR3 DNA sequence: TGTGCCAGCAGCTTAGAGGCTAGCGGGATATACGAGCAGTACTTC. The encoded protein is CASSLEASGIYEQYF. The V gene is TRBV7-9, the J gene TRBJ2-7, with TRBD2 matching over 9 bases. The CDR3 has 15 residues. Losses at the gene ends were 1 base for V and 4 bases for J; bases not matched to a gene: 5. Germline V gene data show CDR1 as SEHNR and CDR2 as FQNEAQ (reference sequence).

There are a few counts of this clone. The chain recombines TRBV2 with TRBJ2-4; D uncertain. The germline V gene encodes CDR1 SNHLY and CDR2 FYNNEI. This CDR3 has 13 residues. The ends were cut back, 3 bases at V and 1 base at J, with 4 bases in the middle. The CDR3 spells CASSETAKNIQYF. Written as DNA, the CDR3 is TGTGCCAGCAGTGAGACGGCCAAAAACATTCAGTACTTC.

This clone has a handful of counts. The chain has TRBV28 and TRBJ1-1, with TRBD1 matching over 10 bases. J gave up 6 bases and V 6 bases, and 7 bases lay outside the gene matches. The germline V gene has CDR1 MDHEN and CDR2 SYDVKM. This CDR3 region has 14 residues. DNA for the CDR3: TGTGCCAGCAGCCGGGGACAGGGGAGCGCTGAAGCTTTCTTT. Protein product: CASSRGQGSAEAFF.

The genes are TRBV23-1 and TRBJ2-7; 7 bases match TRBD2. TRBV23-1 counts as an open reading frame of uncertain function. The V gene end was trimmed by 1 base and the J gene end by 7 bases; junction bases not matched to a gene: 10. This CDR3 contains 15 residues. CDR3 in amino acids: CASSQLGLAVAEQYF. CDR3 in DNA: TGCGCCAGCAGTCAATTAGGGCTAGCGGTCGCTGAGCAGTACTTC.

Only a few counts were recorded for this clone. The chain is built from TRBV30 and TRBJ2-1; D is unclear. Trimming shortened V by 0 bases and J by 8 bases, and 5 bases separated the two germline ends. CDR3 length: 11 residues. Germline lookup yields CDR1 GTSNPN and CDR2 SVGIG (reference sequence). The CDR3 coding sequence is TGTGCCTGGAGTGTTTATGATGAGCAGTTCTTC. This translates into CAWSVYDEQFF.

This chain uses TRBV9 with TRBJ2-7; a possible D gene is TRBD1 (6 bases). Trimming removed 4 bases from V and 4 bases from J, with 18 bases in between. Germline CDR1 and CDR2: SGDLS and YYNGEE. The length of the CDR3 is 15 residues. CDR3 loop: CASSQSGAMDYEQYF. The CDR3, as DNA: TGTGCCAGCAGCCAATCAGGGGCGATGGATTACGAGCAGTACTTC. Full variable domain (missing parts from reference TRBV9 and TRBJ2-7): DSGVTQTPKHLITATGQRVTLRCSPRSGDLSVYWYQQSLDQGLQFLIQYYNGEERAKGNILERFSAQQFPDLHSELNLSSLELGDSALYFCASSQSGAMDYEQYFGPGTRLTVT.

The chain is built from TRBV7-3 and TRBJ1-6, with TRBD1 identical over 8 bases. The ends lost 5 bases at V and 7 bases at J; junction bases unmatched: 10. The CDR3 is 16 residues long. Germline V gene lookup returns CDR1 SGHTA and CDR2 FQGTGA. CDR3 protein: CASSPGGQEYNSPLHF. CDR3 nucleotide sequence: TGTGCCAGCAGCCCAGGGGGACAGGAATACAATTCACCCCTCCACTTT.

The chain links TRBV7-2 to TRBJ1-2, with 7 nucleotides matching TRBD1. The CDR3 extends over 15 amino acids. Germline lookup yields CDR1 SGHTA and CDR2 FQGNSA. V gave up 5 bases and J gave up 7 bases; unmatched junction bases: 13. Here the CDR3 DNA reads TGTGCCAGCAGCCCCAGGGACAGCACTTTTTCTGGCTACACCTTC. Its translation: CASSPRDSTFSGYTF.

This clone was seen more than once but under ten times. The V gene is TRBV6-6, the J gene TRBJ1-1, with D perhaps TRBD1 (5 bases). There are 14 residues in the CDR3. The V gene's germline CDR1 is MNHNY and CDR2 SVGAGI (reference sequence). V was cut by 2 bases and J by 1 base, with 8 bases left in between. For the CDR3, the DNA is TGTGCCAGCAGTTACCAAGGGGAGAACACTGAAGCTTTCTTT. It yields the protein CASSYQGENTEAFF.

J is TRBJ1-3 and V is TRBV19; no clear D. Germline V gene lookup returns CDR1 LNHDA and CDR2 SQIVND (reference sequence). The CDR3 is made up of 15 amino acids. V was trimmed by 4 bases and J by 8 bases, leaving 18 bases between them. The CDR3: CASSRKEGGLYTIYF. CDR3 sequence (DNA): TGTGCCAGTAGTAGAAAGGAGGGCGGACTATACACCATATATTTT.

The chain has TRBV9 and TRBJ2-5; 8 bases match TRBD2. With 4 bases clipped from V and 2 bases from J, the junction kept 7 bases outside the gene matches. Germline CDR1 is SGDLS and CDR2 is YYNGEE. The CDR3 has 15 residues. The CDR3 loop is CASSPLAGIQETQYF. CDR3 DNA: TGTGCCAGCAGCCCCTTAGCGGGAATACAAGAGACCCAGTACTTC.

Only one count was recorded for this clone. The rearrangement uses TRBV28 and TRBJ2-5, with TRBD2 identical over 14 bases. The germline V gene encodes CDR1 MDHEN and CDR2 SYDVKM. The CDR3 runs 14 residues. The J segment lost 4 bases and the V segment lost 6 bases, leaving 1 base of the junction unmatched. For the CDR3, the DNA is TGTGCCAGCAGCGGACTAGCGGGAGGAGAGACCCAGTACTTC. Translated: CASSGLAGGETQYF. The full variable domain, its missing parts supplied by reference TRBV28 and TRBJ2-5, is DVKVTQSSRYLVKRTGEKVFLECVQDMDHENMFWYRQDPGLGLRLIYFSYDVKMKEKGDIPEGYSVSREKKERFSLILESASTNQTSMYLCASSGLAGGETQYFGPGTRLLVL.

The J gene is TRBJ2-1, the V gene TRBV29-1; a weak D match, TRBD1 (6 bases). The CDR3 is 15 amino acids. CDR1 is SQVTM and CDR2 is ANQGSEA in the germline V gene. V was clipped by 7 bases and J by 2 bases, with 18 bases between them. CDR3 DNA sequence: TGCAGCGCCCCACAGGGATTGTCGGCCTACAATGAGCAGTTCTTC. It yields the protein CSAPQGLSAYNEQFF.

The chain has TRBV6-5 and TRBJ1-2; D might be TRBD1 (6 bases). The CDR3 loop spans 13 amino acids. The V gene lost 5 bases and the J gene lost 4 bases, with 11 bases spanning the gap. Germline CDR1 and CDR2: MNHEY and SVGAGI. This CDR3 reads CASSRGQPYGYTF. CDR3 nucleotide sequence: TGTGCCAGCAGTCGCGGACAGCCCTATGGCTACACCTTC.

This chain uses TRBV29-1 with TRBJ1-5; D is perhaps TRBD1 (6 bases). Germline CDR1 SQVTM, CDR2 ANQGSEA. The V end lost 7 bases, the J end lost 4 bases, and 14 bases lay between the germline ends. The CDR3 totals 13 residues. The CDR3 nucleotides are TGCAGCGCCAAGGGGGGTAGGAATCAGCCCCAGCATTTT. Residues: CSAKGGRNQPQHF.

CDR3 sequence: CASRITGGPDTQYF. In nucleotides, the CDR3 is TGCGCCAGCAGAATAACAGGGGGACCAGATACGCAGTATTTT. The chain couples TRBV5-1 to TRBJ2-3; 8 nucleotides line up with TRBD1. V lost 5 bases, J lost 4 bases, and 6 bases stayed unmatched. The CDR3 is made up of 14 amino acids. In germline, CDR1 is SGHRS, CDR2 YFSETQ.

This chain uses TRBV29-1 with TRBJ2-7; 7 positions agree with TRBD2. V dropped 4 bases and J dropped 2; count of bases not matched to a gene: 5. There are 13 residues in the CDR3. The germline V gene has CDR1 SQVTM and CDR2 ANQGSEA. CDR3 region: CSVVHAGAYEQYF. The CDR3 DNA follows: TGCAGCGTTGTTCATGCGGGAGCCTACGAGCAGTACTTC.

The rearrangement uses TRBV19 and TRBJ1-1; D unclear. Looked up from germline, CDR1 is LNHDA and CDR2 is SQIVND (reference sequence). CDR3 length: 14 residues. The V gene lost 5 bases and the J gene lost 3 bases, with 13 bases spanning the gap. The DNA for the CDR3 is TGTGCCAGTAGTTGGTTGGGATCGGACACTGAAGCTTTCTTT. It codes for CASSWLGSDTEAFF.

The chain is built from TRBV5-1 and TRBJ2-7; 8 nucleotides line up with TRBD2. Per the germline V gene, CDR1 is SGHRS and CDR2 is YFSETQ. After removal of 2 bases from V and 5 bases from J, the junction contained 6 bases not matched to a gene. This CDR3 comprises 14 residues. The CDR3 nucleotides are TGCGCCAGCAGCTTCGTGGGACTAGTTGACGAGCAGTACTTC. It encodes CASSFVGLVDEQYF.